This is a list of T cell receptor beta chains from one sample in a study of CXCR3-negative and CXCR3-positive naive CD8 T cells. TCRdb re-called the 5' RACE reads and gives one entry per CDR3 protein, without DNA. The sample has 150,000 to 180,000 distinct CDR3 sequences. Sample: naive CXCR3+ CD8+ T cells from blood. The receptors were sampled from a human donor in good health. Some clones in this sample may be carry-over from other donors' samples. CDR3s include the opening cysteine and the closing phenylalanine or tryptophan.

len,j_gene,v_gene,CDR3aa
15,TRBJ2-1,TRBV29-1,CSVPRPSGRAVGQFF
11,TRBJ2-7,TRBV20-1,CSASESFEQYF
14,TRBJ2-7,TRBV9,CASSVGGLLYEQYF
12,TRBJ1-1,TRBV29-1,CSGLEYGTEAFF
17,TRBJ2-7,TRBV6-6,CASSYKGPGYHSYEQYF
14,TRBJ2-7,TRBV4-1,CASSLGGELYEQYF
16,TRBJ2-7,TRBV28,CASSLYQGGTSYEQYF
15,TRBJ1-2,TRBV4-2,CASSQSLGGGHGYTF
15,TRBJ2-2,TRBV3-1,CASSRISTNTGELFF
15,TRBJ2-1,TRBV11-3,CASSLPVSSYNEQFF
14,TRBJ2-1,TRBV6-2/TRBV6-3,CASSHTTDLNEQFF
13,TRBJ2-4,TRBV19,CASAGTGKNIQYF
15,TRBJ1-2,TRBV4-1,CASSLSGEGNYGYTF
16,TRBJ2-3,TRBV7-8,CASSFLAGQSTDTQYF
12,TRBJ2-7,TRBV2,CASRGQGYEQYF
17,TRBJ2-5,TRBV7-6,CASSLVSLGGGQETQYF
15,TRBJ2-7,TRBV12-3/TRBV12-4,CASSPEGGNFYEQYF
18,TRBJ2-3,TRBV7-3,CASSPMVLAGGPTDTQYF
14,TRBJ2-7,TRBV5-1,CASSLTWGSYEQYF
16,TRBJ2-3,TRBV13,CASSPIYGFNTVTQYF
17,TRBJ2-3,TRBV4-2,CASSIRLAGDLTDTQYF
13,TRBJ1-1,TRBV4-1,CASSQAPGAEAFF
13,TRBJ2-7,TRBV5-6,CASSFPTAYEQYF
12,TRBJ2-1,TRBV4-1,CASSQGTGKQFF
16,TRBJ2-7,TRBV7-2,CASSLTLGGWAYEQYF